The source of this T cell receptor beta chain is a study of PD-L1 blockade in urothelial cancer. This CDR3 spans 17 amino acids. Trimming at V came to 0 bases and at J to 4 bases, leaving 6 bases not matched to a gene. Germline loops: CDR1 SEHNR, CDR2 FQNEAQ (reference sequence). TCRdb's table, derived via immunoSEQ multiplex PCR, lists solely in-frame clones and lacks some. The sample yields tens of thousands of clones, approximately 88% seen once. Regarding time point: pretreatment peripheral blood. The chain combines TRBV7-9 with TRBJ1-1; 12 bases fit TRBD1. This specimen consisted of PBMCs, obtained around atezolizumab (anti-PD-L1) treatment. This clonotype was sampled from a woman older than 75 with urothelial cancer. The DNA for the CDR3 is TGTGCCAGCAGCTTAGCGGGGACAGGGGGCTTGGGCACTGAAGCTTTCTTT. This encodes CASSLAGTGGLGTEAFF.